The entry below gives a single T cell receptor beta chain sequence along with its context. This clonotype is considered medium-sized (0.01 to 0.1%). There is no known antigen for this receptor. No quality values exist for individual bases; no much larger clone is one base distant. This entry belongs to a study of HIV-infected patients and healthy controls (dated by TCRdb to between 2014 and 2016). The study in broad terms: Although they stayed below normal ranges, CD4 counts in about 85% of the 16 patients rose modestly but significantly after three months of therapy. The question the study tested was whether immune perturbation and reconstitution could be captured by deep TCR repertoire sequencing of small blood samples from HIV patients. CD8 counts did not change consistently during early therapy, while the CD4:CD8 ratio increased slightly. Patients lacked overall T-cell lymphocytopenia, and total CDR3 counts per chain did not differ significantly from controls. Viral load became undetectable in about 65% of the 16 patients by the second bleed and in all patients after a further year of therapy.

General findings and caveats noted by the study authors: Compared with untreated HIV+ repertoires, healthy control repertoires had roughly threefold more distinct CDR3s and higher Shannon diversity. The observed differences in diversity could not be explained by the slight differences in age and sex profiles between the study cohorts. The study did not determine donor HLA types. Comparisons were complicated by unequal numbers of distinct sequences between patients and controls, and rare events from HIV-infected data were overweighted by size-matching. Most CMV-associated CDR3s became more frequent during therapy, although their change was not significant, whereas HIV-associated CDR3s showed a significant decrease in frequency. A major limit on how widely the findings apply, in the view of the authors, was that only sixteen HIV-infected individuals were processed. In HIV-infected patients, the apparent post-therapy recovery of the Gini index was not replicated in size-matched repertoire data. Pairing of alpha and beta chains was not determined in the samples. Both the Jaccard index and the count of highly shared sequences showed that healthy controls shared more CDR3s between individuals than HIV+ patients did. Alpha-chain CDR3s from MAIT cells appeared at high frequency in healthy controls but were severely depleted in HIV+ repertoires. Mean usage differed significantly between HIV-infected patients and controls for eight alpha and eight beta V genes. Treated samples represented only three to four months of therapy, a duration arguably insufficient for detecting immune reconstitution in view of low adult thymic output. HIV-infected repertoires showed significantly elevated mean Gini indices relative to controls, which possibly reflects oligoclonality. Using whole blood restricted sequencing depth and prevented separating the dynamics of distinct T-cell subpopulations.

The germline V gene specifies SGHTA as CDR1 and FQGNSA as CDR2. The CDR3 contains 13 residues, cysteine and phenylalanine counted. Of all the DNA, just the CDR3 is kept, 39 bases in frame from base 1. V is cut back by 4 bases and J by 2 bases, with 1 base in the junction unmatched. Follow-up blood was drawn from HIV-infected patients roughly three months, about 14 weeks, after the initiation of antiretroviral therapy. Whole blood was used without fractionating the cells, so the repertoire represented all peripheral T cells without sorting. For RNA extraction, a 2.5 ml sample of peripheral blood was drawn into Tempus tubes. Patients were deemed ineligible for enrollment if they had febrile or AIDS-related illness, tumors, hepatitis B or C coinfection, immunomodulatory therapy, recent vaccination or treatment interruptions. Residual genomic DNA was removed with the TURBO-DNase kit and globin mRNA was depleted with GLOBINclear.

400 to 550 ng RNA was reverse transcribed with SuperScript III using primers against the alpha and beta constant regions. Separate alpha and beta chain libraries were generated by chain-specific third strand synthesis with multiplexing indices. The protocol used a single primer pair to amplify all rearrangements within a chain, which avoided primer bias, and attached molecular barcodes to each cDNA molecule. Purified cDNA was ligated with T4 RNA Ligase 1 onto a 5' RACE adapter bearing a random hexamer and the SP2 sequencing primer site. Second strand synthesis was performed with Phusion polymerase and primed from the SP2 site, and slow temperature ramps were applied to favor optimal annealing. Each molecule's 12-nucleotide barcode consisted of two random hexamer sequences, both added before amplification and joined together. An amplification PCR of 23 cycles with P5s and P7 primers came after a short first PCR that had added P5 and P7 adapter elements plus a second index. A total of 25 to 30 PCR cycles were applied to the libraries, which were quantified on a Qubit, sized on a Bioanalyzer, and diluted to 3 to 4 nM. The normalized libraries were sequenced on an Illumina MiSeq using 2 x 250 paired-end kits. Reverse transcription reactions were cleaned up on MinElute columns and eluted into 10 ul Tris-Cl. A 1:1 ratio of AMPure XP beads was used to clean the adapter ligations after they had run for roughly 23 hours at 16 degrees C. The study's own analysis went as follows. A modified Decombinator that output V, J, insert and barcode information was used to process the demultiplexed FASTQ files. Any sequence that shared a barcode yet differed from the dominant sequence was discarded as an error, and the number of original cDNA molecules was estimated by counting barcodes clustered at Levenshtein distance 3. Downstream analyses used R packages ineq, vegan, igraph and RCytoscape, with IMGT nomenclature and CDR3 definitions. V gene usage was calculated across distinct sequences, with every TCR tallied a single time to avoid skew from clonal expansion. Similarity networks connected unique CDR3 amino acid sequences within a donor whenever two sequences differed by a single Levenshtein edit. Published HIV-specific CDR3s (92 alpha, about 640 beta) and CMV-specific CDR3s (around 13 alpha, a few hundred beta) were compiled and searched for in the repertoires. Random subsampling to size-matched repertoires demonstrated that the decreased diversity in patients did not result from their lower sequence numbers. TCRdb trimmed the raw reads at Q25, called clones with MiXCR and kept productive beta chains. CDR3 protein duplicates are merged, each entry listing the most common genes and DNA. The V and J calls reflect TCRdb's pipeline rather than the authors' work. In this sample the table shows thousands of distinct CDR3 sequences, 6% to 8.5% of which occur a single time. The leading ten clones occupy about a sixth of the sample.

The rearranged chain carries TRBV7-2 and TRBJ2-5, with 7 bases in between that match TRBD2. The clonotype originates from an adult with HIV infection. This material consisted of blood, taken during antiretroviral therapy. The bases read TGTGCCAGCAGCTCGGGACTACAAGAGACCCAGTACTTC. This encodes CASSSGLQETQYF.